This T cell receptor (beta chain) comes out of a study of cytomegalovirus exposure and HLA in healthy donors. The PCR had 60 Vbeta and 13 Jbeta primers. The method was immunoSEQ multiplex PCR; TCRdb's version includes in-frame clones alone and lacks a portion of them. The top ten hold 1.6% of the sample, which has 95,000 to 130,000 clones, 70% to 75% seen once. Worth noting for this clone: Its antigen is not identified.

The ends were cut back, 4 bases at V and 2 bases at J, with 12 bases in the middle. Germline CDR1 reads SGHRS; CDR2 reads YFSETQ. The CDR3 runs 15 residues. Study outcomes and limitations: Several top significant clusters appeared, in a later analysis, to be linked to common viral pathogens.

The V call is TRBV5-1, the J call TRBJ1-4, with D perhaps matching TRBD1 (6 bases). Sequencing was performed on PBMCs. This clonotype was obtained from a young woman in good health and CMV-seronegative. CDR3 DNA sequence: TGCGCCAGCAGCGGAACAGGGCGTACTAATGAAAAACTGTTTTTT. This sequence encodes CASSGTGRTNEKLFF.